The subject of this entry is one TCR beta chain. Its target is not known. The entry originates in a study of T-cell memory formation after mild COVID-19. Regarding the study as a whole: Clones shrinking from day 15 to 85 showed even CD4/CD8 mixes; later expanders tilted CD4+.

The CDR3 covers 17 residues. V gave up 3 bases and J gave up 3 bases, with 18 bases separating them. In germline, CDR1 is MNHEY, CDR2 SMNVEV (reference sequence). TCRalpha and TCRbeta libraries used 5'RACE with constant-segment primers and UMIs. TCRdb redid the calling of the 5' RACE reads with MiXCR, one entry per CDR3 protein. The sample records 450,000 to 650,000 distinct CDR3 sequences, about 20% being singletons. The sequence was collected from an adult woman who had mild COVID-19 (a few samples of this study predate the infection). Cell type and time point are not known. Sequenced: PBMCs or a T cell subset sorted from them (not recorded which). The V and J genes are TRBV27 and TRBJ2-1; perhaps D is TRBD1 or TRBD2 (5 bases each). The CDR3, as DNA: TGTGCCAGCAGTTTGGATGGGGGACCATCGTTCTACAATGAGCAGTTCTTC. Amino acids: CASSLDGGPSFYNEQFF.